Here is one TCR beta chain with its context. This entry comes from a study of blood T cell repertoires in COVID-19. Germline values: CDR1 SGHTA, CDR2 FQGNSA. V was shortened by 6 bases and J by 3 bases, with 12 bases between the two germline ends. The CDR3 spans 14 residues. Libraries were prepared by immunoSEQ multiplex PCR; TCRdb keeps only in-frame clonotypes and omits some of them. This sample has 200,000 to 250,000 clones, with approximately 81% found just once. This TCR came from a man aged 45-65 years who had recovered from COVID-19. Sequences were obtained from peripheral blood. The V call is TRBV7-2, the J call TRBJ2-1; D might be TRBD2 (6 bases). Here the CDR3 DNA reads TGTGCCAGCAGAACCGGGACTGGCTACAATGAGCAGTTCTTC. This gives the protein CASRTGTGYNEQFF.